This TCR beta chain is from a study of blood T cell repertoires in COVID-19. Study-level background: The analysed material was cDNA or gDNA that came from T cells, B-cell-depleted T cells, or PBMCs.

The participants were between about 18 and 95 years old and came from 24 US areas. Shortly before study entry, within 2 weeks, exposed participants had met a COVID-19 case. Profiled with immunoSEQ multiplex PCR; TCRdb holds only in-frame clones, not every one. Altogether hundreds of thousands of clones are present, around 82% being singletons, with the ten largest covering approximately 5%. The CDR3 length is 13 residues. Germline trimming cut 6 bases from V and 5 bases from J; bases unmatched to any gene: 7. Germline V gene data show CDR1 as SGHTS and CDR2 as YDEGEE. The specimen was PBMCs or T cells enriched from blood (not recorded which). The TCR sequence derives from a woman in her forties or fifties who had been exposed to COVID-19. The chain recombines TRBV5-8 with TRBJ2-7; 8 bases map to TRBD2. The CDR3 loop reads CASNLGGGNEQYF. The DNA for the CDR3 is TGTGCCAGCAACCTGGGCGGGGGGAACGAGCAGTACTTC.